This T cell receptor (beta chain) was sequenced for a study of blood T cell repertoires in COVID-19. As for the study in general: PBMCs, B-cell-depleted T cells, or T cells provided the cDNA or gDNA that made up the material.

TCRdb's copy holds only in-frame clones and misses some; the assay was immunoSEQ multiplex PCR. Of roughly 220,000 clones in the sample, more than 65% were seen once. This sequence originates from a woman aged 40 to 49 who had recovered from COVID-19. Source material: peripheral blood.

The CDR3 coding sequence is TGCGCCAGCAGCCCCGGACAGGCGTATGGCTACACCTTC. Translated, it gives CASSPGQAYGYTF. V usage is TRBV5-1 and J usage is TRBJ1-2, with 7 bases lining up with TRBD1. This CDR3 contains 13 residues. J was trimmed by 5 bases and V by 4 bases; bases with no gene match: 5. CDR1 is SGHRS, CDR2 YFSETQ, per germline. The variable domain in full, completed from reference TRBV5-1 and TRBJ1-2, reads KAGVTQTPRYLIKTRGQQVTLSCSPISGHRSVSWYQQTPGQGLQFLFEYFSETQRNKGNFPGRFSGRQFSNSRSEMNVSTLELGDSALYLCASSPGQAYGYTFGSGTRLTVV.